Following are 4 T cell receptor beta chains from one sample sequenced in a study of shared clonotypes between healthy human individuals (dated by TCRdb to 2020 to 2022). Libraries were made using the immunoSEQ multiplex PCR assay. TCRdb holds this immuneACCESS table with in-frame rearrangements only. Some clones are missing; in checked studies, unresolved V genes explain under half, and the rest has no known cause. The sample table holds 2 million to 2.5 million clones, of which 85% to 95% were seen once. Of the sample, approximately 0.41% is held by the ten largest clones. Material for sequencing was naive CD4+ T cells from PBMCs. Read against the paper, the sample's cell subset or site label means: CD45RA+ positively selected. The receptors here all came from a man aged 18 to 29 in good health. Some clones in this sample may be carry-over from other donors' samples.

V and J are TRBV10-3 and TRBJ1-2; D possibly corresponds to TRBD1 (5 bases). Trimming cost V 4 bases and J 4 bases, with 10 bases left between them. Germline V gene sequence: CDR1 ENHRY, CDR2 SYGVKD. The CDR3 length is 13 residues. CDR3 sequence (DNA): TGTGCCATCAGTGCGGGCGGGGGCTATGGCTACACCTTC. Translation: CAISAGGGYGYTF.

The count of this clone is one. The sample holds other DNA sequences that translate to the same CDR3. The chain recombines TRBV19 with TRBJ1-5; perhaps TRBD1 as D (5 bases). CDR1 and CDR2 from the germline V gene are LNHDA and SQIVND (reference sequence). Trimming shortened V by 4 bases and J by 0 bases, and 10 bases separated the two germline ends. The CDR3 totals 15 residues. This chain's CDR3 is CASSKGQNSNQPQHF. The CDR3 DNA is TGTGCCAGTAGTAAGGGGCAGAATAGCAATCAGCCCCAGCATTTT.

The chain has TRBV27 and TRBJ2-3; D remains unclear. With 6 bases removed from V and 3 bases from J, the gap between germline ends came to 13 bases. The CDR3 extends over 14 amino acids. Looked up from germline, CDR1 is MNHEY and CDR2 is SMNVEV (reference sequence). CDR3 sequence reads: CASSRPPTTDTQYF. The CDR3 coding sequence is TGTGCCAGCAGCCGCCCACCTACTACAGATACGCAGTATTTT.

The chain employs TRBV11-2 and TRBJ1-2, with D uncertain. The CDR3 runs 14 residues. V was shortened by 0 bases and J by 8 bases, with 13 bases between the two germline ends. From germline, CDR1 is SGHAT and CDR2 FQNNGV. DNA of the CDR3: TGTGCCAGCAGCTTAGATCCAACCCCTACCGGCTACACCTTC. Translated, it gives CASSLDPTPTGYTF.